This TCR beta chain was obtained from a study of identical twins. The study's findings and limits: For out-of-frame beta sequences, excess twin sharing was weaker. Beta clonotypes that were abundant in cord blood contained fewer insertions, a pattern absent from memory repertoires.

The V segment lost 4 bases and the J segment 3 bases; nucleotides outside the gene matches: 11. The CDR3 contains 16 residues. Germline V lookup: CDR1 LGHDT, CDR2 YNNKEL (reference sequence). All of the donors were Caucasians in good health. A note on this clonotype: The antigen remains undetermined.

Template switching added a universal primer binding site, and final cDNA carried unique molecular identifiers. From the 5' RACE reads, TCRdb called clonotypes with MiXCR, one entry per CDR3 protein. The sample lists 1.5 million to 2 million distinct CDR3 sequences; under 35% were seen once. Sequenced material: cord blood. V is TRBV3-1 and J is TRBJ2-7; 8 positions match TRBD1. The sequence was obtained from a newborn girl in good health. CDR3 sequence reads: CASSRIGQGGGYEQYF. The CDR3 DNA is TGTGCCAGCAGCCGTATCGGACAGGGTGGCGGCTACGAGCAGTACTTC.